The 24 T cell receptor beta chains below were found in one sample sequenced in a study of response to subunit inactivated influenza vaccine. TCRdb re-called the RT-PCR reads through MiXCR, storing one row per CDR3 protein. Of around 790,000 distinct CDR3 sequences listed, 21% are singletons. Sequenced material: PBMCs from blood, taken more than 4 days after vaccination. The origin of the receptors is a man aged 45-65 years who received an inactivated influenza vaccine.

This clonotype has just a few counts. The gene calls are TRBV5-5 and TRBJ1-5; D not resolved. The CDR3 spans 14 residues. The germline gives CDR1 SGHKS, CDR2 YYEKEE (reference sequence). V was shortened by 2 bases and J by 0 bases, with 6 bases between the two germline ends. The CDR3 DNA follows: TGTGCCAGCAGCTTTGGGAGTAGCAATCAGCCCCAGCATTTT. Translated: CASSFGSSNQPQHF.

This clonotype has at least ten counts. The V and J genes are TRBV28 and TRBJ2-7, with 12 nucleotides matching TRBD2. The CDR3 is 14 amino acids. J was trimmed by 1 base and V by 7 bases; bases with no gene match: 2. Germline CDR1 and CDR2: MDHEN and SYDVKM. The CDR3 spells CASTLAGGSYEQYF. CDR3 DNA sequence: TGTGCCAGCACTCTAGCGGGAGGGTCCTACGAGCAGTACTTC.

V and J are TRBV12-3 or TRBV12-4 and TRBJ1-6; TRBD1 aligns across 7 bases. The CDR3 loop spans 14 amino acids. The junction had 10 bases not matched to a gene; V was cut back by 8 bases and J by 9 bases. The CDR3 sequence: CASRVGGGSSPLHF. In DNA, the CDR3 is TGTGCCAGCCGGGTGGGAGGGGGCTCTTCACCCCTCCACTTT.

This clonotype was seen more than once but under ten times. The chain links TRBV6-2 or TRBV6-3 to TRBJ2-3, with 8 bases aligning to TRBD1. The CDR3 runs 15 residues. Germline V gene sequence: CDR1 MNHEY, CDR2 SVGEGT. J gave up 6 bases and V 2 bases, and 7 bases lay outside the gene matches. This chain's CDR3 is CASSYGQGGGDTQYF. The CDR3 region has the DNA TGTGCCAGCAGTTACGGACAGGGAGGAGGCGATACGCAGTATTTT.

This clonotype was counted many times. The chain uses TRBV4-3 and TRBJ2-1; no definite D call. Trimming stripped 0 bases from V and 0 bases from J, with 12 bases between. The CDR3 consists of 17 residues. Germline values: CDR1 LGHNA, CDR2 YSLEER. CDR3 protein: CASSQDGDSSSYNEQFF. Written as DNA, the CDR3 is TGCGCCAGCAGCCAAGATGGTGACTCGAGCTCCTACAATGAGCAGTTCTTC.

This clonotype was seen a few times. The J gene is TRBJ2-7, the V gene TRBV6-2 or TRBV6-3; 8 positions agree with TRBD2. CDR1 MNHEY and CDR2 SVGEGT come from the germline V gene. The CDR3 consists of 14 residues. Unmatched junction bases numbered 7, after V lost 6 bases and J lost 3 bases. Written as DNA, the CDR3 is TGTGCCAGCAGGCCAAGCGGGAGTATCTACGAGCAGTACTTC. Its protein product is CASRPSGSIYEQYF.

This clonotype has a handful of counts. One end of the junction fails to match germline, which may point to a read error. The chain links TRBV6-5 to TRBJ2-3; TRBD2 is a possible D gene (6 bases). Germline V gene data show CDR1 as MNHEY and CDR2 as SVGAGI. CDR3 length: 12 amino acids. The CDR3: CASSHSGGGEYF. The CDR3 bases are TGTGCCAGCAGTCACTCCGGCGGCGGGGAGTATTTT.

This clonotype was seen a few times. The V call is TRBV10-2, the J call TRBJ2-1; 11 nucleotides line up with TRBD2. The CDR3 has 15 residues. With V trimmed by 10 bases and J by 7 bases, 12 bases remained unmatched. CDR1 and CDR2 from the germline V gene are WSHSY and SAAADI. The CDR3 region has the DNA TGCGCCACCCGTCGACTAGCGGGAAATACGAATGAGCAGTTCTTC. Translation: CATRRLAGNTNEQFF.

This clonotype was seen more than once but under ten times. This chain connects TRBV6-5 to TRBJ2-7; perhaps TRBD1 as D (5 bases). This CDR3 is built from 17 residues. Trimming removed 2 bases at V and 8 bases at J, with 25 bases between. Germline V lookup: CDR1 MNHEY, CDR2 SVGAGI. In DNA, the CDR3 is TGTGCCAGCAGTTACCTGAATCAGGGTCGGGCCGCAGCGCAGCAGTACTTC. It translates to CASSYLNQGRAAAQQYF.

This clonotype was found a few times. The rearrangement links TRBV7-3 to TRBJ2-5; 13 bases are a match to TRBD2. The trim removed 5 bases at V and 6 bases at J, leaving 9 bases unmatched. CDR1 is SGHTA and CDR2 is FQGTGA in the germline V gene. The CDR3 spans 16 residues. The CDR3 loop reads CASSAGLAGDPKTQYF. CDR3 DNA sequence: TGTGCCAGCAGCGCTGGACTAGCGGGAGATCCCAAGACCCAGTACTTC.

The chain uses TRBV5-1 and TRBJ1-1; TRBD1 is a possible D gene (5 bases). CDR1 SGHRS and CDR2 YFSETQ come from the germline V gene. This CDR3 comprises 17 residues. Trimming pared 0 bases from V and 3 bases from J, leaving 18 bases between. The CDR3 protein is CASSLVRDSGGDTEAFF. The CDR3, as DNA: TGCGCCAGCAGCTTGGTGAGGGACTCAGGCGGGGACACTGAAGCTTTCTTT.

This clonotype was found a few times. This chain links TRBV30 with TRBJ2-2; D may be TRBD1 or TRBD2 (5 bases each). With 3 bases removed from V and 2 bases from J, the gap between germline ends came to 10 bases. The CDR3 extends over 14 amino acids. Per the germline V gene, CDR1 is GTSNPN and CDR2 is SVGIG (reference sequence). For the CDR3, the DNA is TGTGCCTGGAGGAAGGGACCAAACACCGGGGAGCTGTTTTTT. Its translation is CAWRKGPNTGELFF.

J is TRBJ2-2 and V is TRBV18; TRBD2 aligns across 13 bases. Germline V gene data show CDR1 as KGHSH and CDR2 as LQKENI. The CDR3 extends over 20 amino acids. With 0 bases clipped from V and 1 base from J, the junction kept 8 bases outside the gene matches. The CDR3 coding sequence is TGTGCCAGCTCACCACCGGCTACTAGCGGGAGGGCCGGGAACACCGGGGAGCTGTTTTTT. Its translation: CASSPPATSGRAGNTGELFF.

Only a few counts were recorded for this clonotype. The chain carries TRBV19 and TRBJ2-7, with D perhaps matching TRBD2 (6 bases). The V gene lost 1 base and the J gene lost 2 bases, with 12 bases spanning the gap. The length of the CDR3 is 15 residues. CDR1 LNHDA and CDR2 SQIVND come from the germline V gene (reference sequence). The CDR3 loop is CASSIAGGPTYEQYF. Written as DNA, the CDR3 is TGTGCCAGTAGTATAGCCGGGGGACCTACCTACGAGCAGTACTTC.

The chain is built from TRBV25-1 and TRBJ2-1; 9 bases are a match to TRBD2. The CDR3 is made up of 15 amino acids. V trimming: 6 bases; J trimming: 13 bases; junction bases outside the gene matches: 16. Germline V gives CDR1 MGHDK, CDR2 SYGVNS. CDR3 protein: CASRPTGGGRALQFF. DNA for the CDR3: TGTGCCAGCAGGCCAACGGGGGGCGGGAGGGCCCTCCAGTTCTTC.

About this clonotype itself: It may be a read error: a sequence one base away is much more abundant. CDR3 coding DNA: TGCGCCAGCAACCGGGACAGTAACACCGGGGAGCTGTTTTTT. It is translated as CASNRDSNTGELFF. The chain couples TRBV5-1 to TRBJ2-2; 7 bases are shared with TRBD1. V dropped 6 bases and J dropped 2; count of bases not matched to a gene: 4. Germline CDR1 is SGHRS and CDR2 is YFSETQ. This CDR3 region has 14 residues.

The CDR3 DNA reads TGCGCCAGCAGCCAAATCCCAGTTAACTATGGCTACACCTTC. Amino acids: CASSQIPVNYGYTF. J is TRBJ1-2 and V is TRBV4-1; D is unclear. The germline V and J ends were trimmed by 2 bases and 1 base, with 8 bases remaining between them. Germline V CDR1 and CDR2: MGHRA, YSYEKL. The CDR3 length is 14 residues.

This clonotype was seen a few times. The chain has TRBV5-6 and TRBJ2-7; D is unresolved. V was pared by 2 bases and J by 1 base, with 7 bases between. The germline CDR1 and CDR2 sequences are SGHDT and YYEEEE. The CDR3 has 13 residues. CDR3 amino acids: CASSFVHSYEQYF. Written as DNA, the CDR3 is TGTGCCAGCAGCTTTGTCCATTCCTACGAGCAGTACTTC.

The V gene is TRBV7-9, the J gene TRBJ1-4; perhaps TRBD1 as D (5 bases). Germline CDR1 and CDR2: SEHNR and FQNEAQ (reference sequence). CDR3 length: 15 residues. V was pared by 7 bases and J by 8 bases, with 20 bases between. CDR3 sequence reads: CASTVPGQREEKLFF. As DNA, the CDR3 is TGTGCCAGCACCGTACCAGGACAAAGAGAAGAAAAACTGTTTTTT.

This clonotype was counted a few times. CDR3 region: CSARDGRGGNTEAFF. In DNA form, the CDR3 reads TGCAGTGCTAGAGATGGGCGGGGGGGGAACACTGAAGCTTTCTTT. The chain recombines TRBV20-1 with TRBJ1-1; TRBD1 is a possible D gene (5 bases). The CDR3 is made up of 15 amino acids. CDR1 DFQATT and CDR2 SNEGSKA come from the germline V gene (reference sequence). V lost 0 bases and J lost 1, with 12 bases in between.

This clonotype was seen a few times. The chain is built from TRBV11-2 and TRBJ2-7; D gene unclear. The ends were cut back, 0 bases at V and 5 bases at J, with 11 bases in the middle. Germline lookup yields CDR1 SGHAT and CDR2 FQNNGV. The CDR3 runs 14 residues. CDR3 sequence (DNA): TGTGCCAGCAGCTTAGATCCGGGTCCGAACGAGCAGTACTTC. This sequence encodes CASSLDPGPNEQYF.

This sequence joins TRBV30 and TRBJ1-5; possibly TRBD1 for D (6 bases). The CDR3 contains 14 residues. Trimming took off 4 bases at V and 2 bases at J, with 12 bases between the two ends. Germline CDR1 is GTSNPN and CDR2 is SVGIG (reference sequence). The CDR3 nucleotides read TGTGCCTGGAACCAGGGGATGGGCAATCAGCCCCAGCATTTT. This translates into CAWNQGMGNQPQHF.

In its sample, this clonotype was seen a few times. The V call is TRBV28, the J call TRBJ1-6; D gene uncertain. Germline V lookup: CDR1 MDHEN, CDR2 SYDVKM. The V end was cut by 5 bases, the J end by 8 bases, with 7 bases between. CDR3 length equals 12 residues. The CDR3 DNA sequence: TGTGCCAGCAGTAAAAGGGATTCACCCCTCCACTTT. Amino acids: CASSKRDSPLHF.

In this sample, this clonotype turned up a few times. V usage is TRBV9 and J usage is TRBJ2-1; 8 bases fit TRBD2. This CDR3 is built from 16 residues. J lost 8 bases, V lost 0 bases, and 10 bases had no gene match. Germline values: CDR1 SGDLS, CDR2 YYNGEE. CDR3 sequence (DNA): TGTGCCAGCAGCGTAGCTAGCGGGCCCCCCTTCTATGAGCAGTTCTTC. This gives the protein CASSVASGPPFYEQFF.